Listed below are T cell receptor beta chains from one sample, sequenced in a study of T cell responses to AZD1222 COVID-19 vaccine. Some clones are missing from TCRdb's copy, which holds only in-frame ones; the method was immunoSEQ multiplex PCR. The data hold around 120,000 clones, with approximately 84% observed a single time. The sample in question was peripheral blood, obtained on day 0 of AZD1222 vaccination. These receptors came from an adult in good health. Each CDR3 is given with its conserved first and last residue. The size field is filled for only some rows; it gives once, few, many or a size class.

TRBV3-1/TRBV3-2	TRBJ1-2	NA	CASSPDRGGYTF
TRBV9	TRBJ1-2	NA	CAPRGRNYGYTF
TRBV29-1	TRBJ1-2	NA	CSVGTGSNYGYTF
TRBV28	TRBJ2-7	NA	CASSQISDSRCEQYF
TRBV30	TRBJ1-6	NA	CAWSSGTVHSPLHF
TRBV7-9	TRBJ2-5	NA	CASSLGGRGETQYF
TRBV19	TRBJ1-4	NA	CASSSRDRGAPANEKLFF
TRBV27	TRBJ1-6	NA	CASSFLQGNSPLHF
TRBV28	TRBJ1-1	NA	CASRLSGTEAFF
TRBV5-4	TRBJ2-3	NA	CASSLLGVEGDTQYF
TRBV6-1	TRBJ2-5	NA	CASSEAEGGAETQYF
TRBV6-5	TRBJ1-1	once	CASSSPRRDTEAFF
TRBV6-4	TRBJ1-3	NA	CASSDRQGASAGNTIYF
TRBV6-7	TRBJ1-1	NA	CASNHAERNTEAFF
TRBV2	TRBJ1-1	NA	CASLGLKNTEAFF
TRBV7-2	TRBJ1-5	NA	CASSLNGQGYQPQHF
TRBV5-6	TRBJ2-5	NA	CASKAWGGIETQYF
TRBV11-2	TRBJ1-2	NA	CASSGIRGRSYGYTF
TRBV13	TRBJ1-4	NA	CASSLEGSNEKLFF
TRBV3-1/TRBV3-2	TRBJ1-1	NA	CASSFQRGGQQEAFF
TRBV10-2	TRBJ2-7	NA	CAMSAGAPQSSYEQYF
TRBV27	TRBJ2-7	NA	CASSSRGGPYEQYF
TRBV28	TRBJ1-5	NA	CATQVGPYSNQPQHF
TRBV19	TRBJ1-1	NA	CASSIRGTGDTEAFF
TRBV13	TRBJ2-2	NA	CASSLRASGNTGELFF
TRBV7-9	TRBJ2-1	NA	CASSDVNEQFF
TRBV10-3	TRBJ2-3	NA	CAISESKFEGGLRGTDTQYF
TRBV27	TRBJ2-3	NA	CASKSIPAVLTTRTDTQYF
TRBV6-4	TRBJ1-1	NA	CASSDSIWGLGAVPNTEAFF
TRBV16	TRBJ2-7	NA	CASSDRDSQYEQYF
TRBV3-1/TRBV3-2	TRBJ1-2	NA	CASSLPGDRYTF
TRBV24-1	TRBJ1-1	NA	CATSDAGGNTEAFF
TRBV30	TRBJ1-6	NA	CAWSVEGGRNSPLHF